The clone carrying this T cell receptor (beta chain) was found many times. Its specificity is unknown. This record belongs to a study of spatial heterogeneity in lung cancer. TCRdb re-analysed the 5' RACE reads in MiXCR, keeping a single row per CDR3 protein. The sample records some 100,000 distinct CDR3 sequences, under 4.5% being singletons. Time point given: sample taken at primary tumor resection. General study findings and limits: Counts that tracked tumor mutation counts were those of expanded intratumoral alpha and beta TCRs.

The source is a male donor with early-stage non-small cell lung cancer. Sample: lung tumor tissue, taken at surgery.

CDR3 DNA sequence: TGTGCCAGCAGCCCTAGTCCCGCTGGAAACACCATATATTTT. Protein product: CASSPSPAGNTIYF. This rearrangement joins TRBV28 to TRBJ1-3, with D unclear. The length of the CDR3 is 14 residues. The V end was cut by 6 bases, the J end by 2 bases, with 11 bases between. Germline CDR1 reads MDHEN; CDR2 reads SYDVKM.